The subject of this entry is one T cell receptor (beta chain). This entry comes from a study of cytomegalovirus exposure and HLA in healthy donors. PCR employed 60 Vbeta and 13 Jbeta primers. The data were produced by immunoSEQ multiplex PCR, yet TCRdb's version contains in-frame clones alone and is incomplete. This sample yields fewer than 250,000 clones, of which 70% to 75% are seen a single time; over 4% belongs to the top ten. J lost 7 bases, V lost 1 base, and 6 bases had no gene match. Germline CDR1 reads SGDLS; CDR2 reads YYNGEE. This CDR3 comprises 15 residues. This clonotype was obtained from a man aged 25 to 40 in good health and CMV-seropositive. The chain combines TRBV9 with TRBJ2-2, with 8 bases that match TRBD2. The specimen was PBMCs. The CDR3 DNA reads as TGTGCCAGCAGCGTATCGAGCGGGGGAGGCGGGGAGCTGTTTTTT. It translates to CASSVSSGGGGELFF.